This T cell receptor (beta chain) was profiled in a study of shared clonotypes between healthy human individuals. Cells designated naive CD8 were CD45RO-negative and were positively selected for CCR7, with terminally differentiated effector memory CD45RA+ cells excluded. Sequenced by immunoSEQ multiplex PCR; TCRdb stores in-frame clones only, minus some. Of around 1.9 million clones in the sample, about 92% were seen once. CDR1 is SGHTA, CDR2 FQGNSA, per germline. V lost 2 bases and J lost 4, with 12 bases in between. This CDR3 region has 14 residues. The J gene is TRBJ2-7, the V gene TRBV7-2; either TRBD1 or TRBD2 may fit D (5 bases each). The source material was naive CD8+ T cells from PBMCs. The receptor was derived from a man aged 18-30 years in good health. Some clones in this sample may be carry-over from other donors' samples. The chain's CDR3 is CASSLSWGIYEQYF. CDR3 bases: TGTGCCAGCAGCTTATCGTGGGGGATATACGAGCAGTACTTC. Full variable domain (missing parts from reference TRBV7-2 and TRBJ2-7): GAGVSQSPSNKVTEKGKDVELRCDPISGHTALYWYRQSLGQGLEFLIYFQGNSAPDKSGLPSDRFSAERTGGSVSTLTIQRTQQEDSAVYLCASSLSWGIYEQYFGPGTRLTVT.